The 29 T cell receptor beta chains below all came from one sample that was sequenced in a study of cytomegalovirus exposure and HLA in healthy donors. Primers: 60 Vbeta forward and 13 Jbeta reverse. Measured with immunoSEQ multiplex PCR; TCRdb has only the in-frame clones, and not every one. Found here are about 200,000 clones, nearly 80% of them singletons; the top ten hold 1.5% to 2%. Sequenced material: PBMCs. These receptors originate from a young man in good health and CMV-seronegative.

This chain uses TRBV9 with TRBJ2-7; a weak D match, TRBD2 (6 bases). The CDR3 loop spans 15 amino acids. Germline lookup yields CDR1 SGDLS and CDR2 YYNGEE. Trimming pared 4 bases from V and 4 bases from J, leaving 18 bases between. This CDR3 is CASSPTGGNVYEQYF. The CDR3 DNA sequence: TGTGCCAGCAGCCCCACGGGCGGGAATGTATACGAGCAGTACTTC.

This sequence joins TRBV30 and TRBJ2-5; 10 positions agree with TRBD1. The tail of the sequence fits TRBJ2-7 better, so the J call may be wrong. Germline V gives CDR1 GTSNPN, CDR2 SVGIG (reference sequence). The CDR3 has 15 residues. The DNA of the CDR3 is TGTGCCTGGAGTCGTTGGACAGGGGGCTCCTACGAGCAGTACTTC. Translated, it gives CAWSRWTGGSYEQYF.

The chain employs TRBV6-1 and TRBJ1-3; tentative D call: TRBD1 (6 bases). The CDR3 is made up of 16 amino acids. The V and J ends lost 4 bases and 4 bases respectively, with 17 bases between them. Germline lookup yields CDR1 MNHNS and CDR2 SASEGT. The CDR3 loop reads CASSGTAFIIGNTIYF. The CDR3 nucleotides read TGTGCCAGCAGTGGGACAGCTTTTATTATCGGAAACACCATATATTTT.

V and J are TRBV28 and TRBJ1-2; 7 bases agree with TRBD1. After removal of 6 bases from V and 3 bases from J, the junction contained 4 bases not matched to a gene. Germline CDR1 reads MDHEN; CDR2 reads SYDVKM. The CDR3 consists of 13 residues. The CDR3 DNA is TGTGCCAGCAGGCCAGGGACAGACTATGGCTACACCTTC. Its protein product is CASRPGTDYGYTF.

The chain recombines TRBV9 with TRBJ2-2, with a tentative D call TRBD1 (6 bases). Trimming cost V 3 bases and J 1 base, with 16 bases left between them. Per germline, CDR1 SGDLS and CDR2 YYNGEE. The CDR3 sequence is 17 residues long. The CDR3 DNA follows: TGTGCCAGCAGCGACCTTTCTCAGGGGCAGAACACCGGGGAGCTGTTTTTT. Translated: CASSDLSQGQNTGELFF.

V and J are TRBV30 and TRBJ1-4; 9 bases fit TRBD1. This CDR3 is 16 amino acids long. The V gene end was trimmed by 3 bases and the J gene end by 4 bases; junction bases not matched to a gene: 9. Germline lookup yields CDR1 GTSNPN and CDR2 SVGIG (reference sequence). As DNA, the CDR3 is TGTGCCTGGAGCGGCGGACAGGGGAAGTTTAATGAAAAACTGTTTTTT. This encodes CAWSGGQGKFNEKLFF.

This CDR3 reads CASSEGGLVLLGSYEQYF. CDR3 nucleotide sequence: TGTGCCAGCAGCGAGGGGGGACTAGTTCTCCTGGGCTCCTACGAGCAGTACTTC. The V gene is TRBV9, the J gene TRBJ2-7; TRBD2 matches 8 bases. With V trimmed by 3 bases and J by 0 bases, 14 bases remained unmatched. CDR1 SGDLS and CDR2 YYNGEE come from the germline V gene. The CDR3 covers 18 residues. Combining the CDR3 with reference TRBV9 and TRBJ2-7 gives the whole variable domain DSGVTQTPKHLITATGQRVTLRCSPRSGDLSVYWYQQSLDQGLQFLIQYYNGEERAKGNILERFSAQQFPDLHSELNLSSLELGDSALYFCASSEGGLVLLGSYEQYFGPGTRLTVT.

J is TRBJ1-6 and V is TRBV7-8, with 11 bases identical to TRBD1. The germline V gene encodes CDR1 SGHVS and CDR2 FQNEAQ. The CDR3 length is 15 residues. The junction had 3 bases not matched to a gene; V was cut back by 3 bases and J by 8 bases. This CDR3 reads CASSFGGQGDSPLHF. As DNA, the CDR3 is TGTGCCAGCAGCTTTGGGGGACAGGGGGATTCACCCCTCCACTTT.

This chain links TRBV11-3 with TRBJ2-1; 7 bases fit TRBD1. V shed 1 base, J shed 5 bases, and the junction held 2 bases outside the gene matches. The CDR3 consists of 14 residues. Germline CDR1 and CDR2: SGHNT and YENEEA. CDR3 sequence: CASSLADRDNEQFF. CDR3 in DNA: TGTGCCAGCAGCTTAGCCGACAGGGACAATGAGCAGTTCTTC.

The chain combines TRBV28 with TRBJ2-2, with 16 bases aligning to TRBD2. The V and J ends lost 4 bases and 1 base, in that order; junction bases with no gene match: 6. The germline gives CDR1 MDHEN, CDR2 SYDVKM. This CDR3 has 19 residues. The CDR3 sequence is CASSYPGLAGGLNTGELFF. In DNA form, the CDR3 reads TGTGCCAGCAGTTATCCGGGACTAGCGGGAGGGCTGAACACCGGGGAGCTGTTTTTT.

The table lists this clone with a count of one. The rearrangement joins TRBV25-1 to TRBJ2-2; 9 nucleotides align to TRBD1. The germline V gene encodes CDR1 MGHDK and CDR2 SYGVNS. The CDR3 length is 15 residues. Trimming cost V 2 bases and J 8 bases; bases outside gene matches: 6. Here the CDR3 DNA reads TGTGCCAGCAGTGAACTCGGACAGGGGTGGGGGGAGCTGTTTTTT. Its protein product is CASSELGQGWGELFF.

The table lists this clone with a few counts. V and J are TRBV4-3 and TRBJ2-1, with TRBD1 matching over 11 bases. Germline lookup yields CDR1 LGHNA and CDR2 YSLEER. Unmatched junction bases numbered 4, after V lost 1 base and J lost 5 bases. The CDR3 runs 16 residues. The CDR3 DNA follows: TGCGCCAGCAGCCAAGGTTTGGGACAGGGGGACAATGAGCAGTTCTTC. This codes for CASSQGLGQGDNEQFF.

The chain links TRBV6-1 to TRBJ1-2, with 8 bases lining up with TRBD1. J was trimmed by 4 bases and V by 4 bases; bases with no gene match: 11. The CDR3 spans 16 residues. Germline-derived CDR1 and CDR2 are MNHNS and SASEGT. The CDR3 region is CASSAVPRGQSYGYTF. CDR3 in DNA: TGTGCCAGCAGTGCCGTCCCCAGGGGGCAAAGCTATGGCTACACCTTC.

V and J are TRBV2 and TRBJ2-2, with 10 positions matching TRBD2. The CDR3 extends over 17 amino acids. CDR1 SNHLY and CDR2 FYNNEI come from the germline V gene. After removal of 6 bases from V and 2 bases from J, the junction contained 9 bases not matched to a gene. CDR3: CASSTPSGGPNTGELFF. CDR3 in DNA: TGTGCCAGCAGCACCCCTAGCGGGGGACCCAACACCGGGGAGCTGTTTTTT.

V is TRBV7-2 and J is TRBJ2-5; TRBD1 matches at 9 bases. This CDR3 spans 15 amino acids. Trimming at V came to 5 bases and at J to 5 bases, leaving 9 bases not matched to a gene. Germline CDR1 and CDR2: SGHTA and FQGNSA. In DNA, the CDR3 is TGTGCCAGCAGCGCCGGGACAGGGAGTATGGAGACCCAGTACTTC. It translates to CASSAGTGSMETQYF.

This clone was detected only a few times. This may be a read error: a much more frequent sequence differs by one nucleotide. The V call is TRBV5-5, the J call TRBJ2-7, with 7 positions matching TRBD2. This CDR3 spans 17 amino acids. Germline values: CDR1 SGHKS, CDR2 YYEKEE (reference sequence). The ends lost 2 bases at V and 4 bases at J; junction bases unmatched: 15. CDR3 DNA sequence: TGTGCCAGCAGCTTAGATATGATCCCTAGCGGCCCTTACGAGCAGTACTTC. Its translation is CASSLDMIPSGPYEQYF.

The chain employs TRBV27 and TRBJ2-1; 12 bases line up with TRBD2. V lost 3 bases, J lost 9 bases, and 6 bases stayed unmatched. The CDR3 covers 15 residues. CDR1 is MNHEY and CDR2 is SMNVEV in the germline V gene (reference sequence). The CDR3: CASSLTSGSSGEQFF. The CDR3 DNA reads TGTGCCAGCAGTTTGACTAGCGGGAGTTCGGGTGAGCAGTTCTTC.

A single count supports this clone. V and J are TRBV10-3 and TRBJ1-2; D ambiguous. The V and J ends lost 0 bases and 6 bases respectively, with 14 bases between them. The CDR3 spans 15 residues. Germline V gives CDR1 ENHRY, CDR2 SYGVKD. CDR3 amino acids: CAISESQSGSDGYTF. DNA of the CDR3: TGTGCCATCAGTGAGTCGCAATCGGGAAGCGATGGCTACACCTTC.

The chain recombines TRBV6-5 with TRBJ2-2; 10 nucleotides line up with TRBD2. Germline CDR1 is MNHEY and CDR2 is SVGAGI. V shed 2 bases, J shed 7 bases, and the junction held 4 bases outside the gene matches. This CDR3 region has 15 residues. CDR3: CASSYRLAGDGELFF. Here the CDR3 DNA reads TGTGCCAGCAGTTACAGGCTAGCGGGGGACGGGGAGCTGTTTTTT.

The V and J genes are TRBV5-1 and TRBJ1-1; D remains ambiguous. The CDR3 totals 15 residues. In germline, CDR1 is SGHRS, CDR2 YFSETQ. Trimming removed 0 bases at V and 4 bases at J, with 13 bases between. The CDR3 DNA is TGCGCCAGCAGCTTGGACACCGGGTCCTTCACTGAAGCTTTCTTT. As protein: CASSLDTGSFTEAFF. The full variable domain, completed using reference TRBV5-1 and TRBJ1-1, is KAGVTQTPRYLIKTRGQQVTLSCSPISGHRSVSWYQQTPGQGLQFLFEYFSETQRNKGNFPGRFSGRQFSNSRSEMNVSTLELGDSALYLCASSLDTGSFTEAFFGQGTRLTVV.

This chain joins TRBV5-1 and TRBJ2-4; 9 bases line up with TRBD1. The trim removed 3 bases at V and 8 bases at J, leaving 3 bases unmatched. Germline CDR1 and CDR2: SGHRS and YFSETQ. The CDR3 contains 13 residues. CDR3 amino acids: CASSWGQGYIQYF. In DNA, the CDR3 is TGCGCCAGCAGCTGGGGACAGGGATACATTCAGTACTTC.

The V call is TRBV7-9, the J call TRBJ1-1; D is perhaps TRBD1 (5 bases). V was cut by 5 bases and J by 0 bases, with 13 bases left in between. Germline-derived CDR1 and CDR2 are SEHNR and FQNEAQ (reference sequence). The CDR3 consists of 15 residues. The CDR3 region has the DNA TGTGCCAGCAGCCCCACGGGGGTATTGAACACTGAAGCTTTCTTT. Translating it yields CASSPTGVLNTEAFF.

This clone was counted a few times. CDR3 sequence reads: CASSYSTGVDYEQYF. CDR3 nucleotide sequence: TGTGCCAGCAGTTACTCTACGGGAGTGGACTACGAGCAGTACTTC. The V call is TRBV6-6, the J call TRBJ2-5, with D possibly TRBD2 on 6 matching bases. The DNA matches TRBJ2-7 better at its end, which makes the J call doubtful. The CDR3 extends over 15 amino acids. CDR1 is MNHNY, CDR2 SVGAGI, per germline (reference sequence).

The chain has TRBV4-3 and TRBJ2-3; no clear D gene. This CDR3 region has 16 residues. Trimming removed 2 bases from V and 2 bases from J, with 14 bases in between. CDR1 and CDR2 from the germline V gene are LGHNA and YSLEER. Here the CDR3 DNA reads TGCGCCAGCAGCCAACGACATCCATTAGTCACAGATACGCAGTATTTT. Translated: CASSQRHPLVTDTQYF.

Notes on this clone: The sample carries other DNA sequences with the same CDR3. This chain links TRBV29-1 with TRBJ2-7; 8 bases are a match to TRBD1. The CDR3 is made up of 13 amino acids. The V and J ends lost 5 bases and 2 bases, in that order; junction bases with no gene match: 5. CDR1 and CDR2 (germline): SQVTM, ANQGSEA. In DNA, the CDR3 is TGCAGCGTTAAGCGGACAGGGCCCTACGAGCAGTACTTC. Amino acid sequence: CSVKRTGPYEQYF.

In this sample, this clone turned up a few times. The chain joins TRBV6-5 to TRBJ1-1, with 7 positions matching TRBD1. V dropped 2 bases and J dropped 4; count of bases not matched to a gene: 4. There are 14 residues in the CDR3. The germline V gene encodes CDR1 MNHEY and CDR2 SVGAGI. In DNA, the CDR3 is TGTGCCAGCAGTTACGCGACAGGGCGCACTGAAGCTTTCTTT. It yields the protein CASSYATGRTEAFF.

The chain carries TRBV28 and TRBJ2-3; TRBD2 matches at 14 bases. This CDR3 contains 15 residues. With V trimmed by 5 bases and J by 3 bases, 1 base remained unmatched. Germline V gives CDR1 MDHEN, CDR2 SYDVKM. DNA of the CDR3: TGTGCCAGCAGTAGACTAGCGGGAGGGACAGATACGCAGTATTTT. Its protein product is CASSRLAGGTDTQYF.

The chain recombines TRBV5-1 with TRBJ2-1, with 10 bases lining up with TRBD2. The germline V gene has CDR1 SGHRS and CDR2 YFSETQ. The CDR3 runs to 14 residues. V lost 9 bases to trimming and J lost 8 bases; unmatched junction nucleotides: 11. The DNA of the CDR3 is TGCGCCACCGCACTAGCGGGAACGGTAGATGAGCAGTTCTTC. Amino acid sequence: CATALAGTVDEQFF.

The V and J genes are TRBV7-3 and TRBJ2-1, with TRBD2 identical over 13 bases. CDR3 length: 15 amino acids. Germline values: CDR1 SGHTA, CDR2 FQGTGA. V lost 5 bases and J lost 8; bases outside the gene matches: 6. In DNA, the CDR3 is TGTGCCAGCAGCCGGACTAGCGGGAGCTGGGATGAGCAGTTCTTC. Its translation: CASSRTSGSWDEQFF.